This TCR beta chain was sequenced during a study of shared clonotypes between healthy human individuals. Broader study findings: Estimated richness was generally greater in naive than memory subsets.

The data were produced by immunoSEQ multiplex PCR, yet TCRdb's version contains in-frame clones alone and is incomplete. The table has 2 million to 2.5 million clones, about nine tenths seen once. For this clone: The antigen is not known. The sample contains more than one DNA sequence encoding this CDR3.

There are 14 residues in the CDR3. Trimming pared 2 bases from V and 4 bases from J, leaving 9 bases between. Germline CDR1 is KGHSH and CDR2 is LQKENI. This chain joins TRBV18 and TRBJ1-3; D not certain. The TCR was taken from a man between 18 and 29 years old in good health. Some clones in this sample may be carry-over from other donors' samples. Specimen: naive CD4+ T cells from PBMCs. Subset defined: CD45RA+ positively selected. The CDR3 sequence is CASSPGVSGNTIYF. CDR3 DNA sequence: TGTGCCAGCTCACCAGGGGTCTCGGGAAACACCATATATTTT.